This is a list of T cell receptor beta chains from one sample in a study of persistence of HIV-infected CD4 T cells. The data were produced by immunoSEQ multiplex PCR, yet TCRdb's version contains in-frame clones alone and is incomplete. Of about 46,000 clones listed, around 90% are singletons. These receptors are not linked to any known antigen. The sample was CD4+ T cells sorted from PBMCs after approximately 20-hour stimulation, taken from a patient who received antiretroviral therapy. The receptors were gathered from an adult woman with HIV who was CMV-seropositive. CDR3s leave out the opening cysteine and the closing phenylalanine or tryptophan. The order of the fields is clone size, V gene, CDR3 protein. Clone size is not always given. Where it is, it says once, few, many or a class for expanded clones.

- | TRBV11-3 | ASSADTSGRETQY
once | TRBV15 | ATSRDRGANYGYT
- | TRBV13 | ASSMTGQAGYT
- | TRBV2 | ASRLDPGTNSPLH
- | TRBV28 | ASSFREQF
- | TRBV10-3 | AITPDGTEAF
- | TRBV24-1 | ATGQGALETQY
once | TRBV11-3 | ASSSRGTAFNEQF
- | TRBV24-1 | ATSDPSTEQF
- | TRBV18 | ASSPAGQTNTEAF
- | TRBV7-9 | ASSLWGEEKLF
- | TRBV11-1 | ASSPSYGGGEQF
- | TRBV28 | ASRDRAPGGYT
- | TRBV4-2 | ASSRTLSGAISSYNEQF
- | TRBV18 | ASSLVYYNEQF
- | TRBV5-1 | ASSLDDPGRSGNTIY
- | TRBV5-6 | ASSYSGTGEYEQY
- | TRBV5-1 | ASRRFDRKNTEAF
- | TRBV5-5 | ASSLFGGVGSPLH
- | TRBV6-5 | ASSYRRNNEKLF
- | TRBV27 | ASSLAGTMNTEAF
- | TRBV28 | ASSFSAGGIYEQY
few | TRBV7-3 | ASSLAHQDTQY
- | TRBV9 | ASSPPRASGRNEQF
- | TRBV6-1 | ASSAARHGSYNEQF
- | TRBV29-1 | SVGGADRDRNRGEQF
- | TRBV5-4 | ASSGGTGSNYGYT
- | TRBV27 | ASSYLAGAPNEQF
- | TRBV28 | ASSLLGRRDTNTGELF
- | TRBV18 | ASSPPGRGLTEAF
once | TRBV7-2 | ASSRDRGGTEAF
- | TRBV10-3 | AISDSNRYQETQY
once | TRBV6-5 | ASSYSGGKGNTIY